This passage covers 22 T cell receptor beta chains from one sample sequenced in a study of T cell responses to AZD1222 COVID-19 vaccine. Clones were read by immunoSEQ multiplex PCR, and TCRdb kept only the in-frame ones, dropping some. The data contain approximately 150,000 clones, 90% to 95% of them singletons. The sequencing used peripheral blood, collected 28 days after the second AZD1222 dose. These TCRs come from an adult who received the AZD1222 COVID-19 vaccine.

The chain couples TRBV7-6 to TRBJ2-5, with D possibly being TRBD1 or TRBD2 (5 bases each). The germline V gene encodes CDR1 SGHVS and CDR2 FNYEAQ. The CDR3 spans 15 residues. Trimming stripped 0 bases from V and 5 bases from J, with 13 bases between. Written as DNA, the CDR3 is TGTGCCAGCAGCTTAGCCACCCGGGGCTCGGAGACCCAGTACTTC. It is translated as CASSLATRGSETQYF.

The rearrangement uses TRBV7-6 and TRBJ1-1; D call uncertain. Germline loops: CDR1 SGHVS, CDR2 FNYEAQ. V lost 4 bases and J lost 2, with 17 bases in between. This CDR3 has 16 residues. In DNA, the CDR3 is TGTGCCAGCAGCTCGCACGAGGGTGCCTTTAACACTGAAGCTTTCTTT. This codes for CASSSHEGAFNTEAFF.

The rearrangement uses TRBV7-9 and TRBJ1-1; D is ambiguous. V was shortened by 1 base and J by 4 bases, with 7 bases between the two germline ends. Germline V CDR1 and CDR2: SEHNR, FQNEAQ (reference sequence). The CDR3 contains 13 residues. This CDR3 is CASSLGAATEAFF. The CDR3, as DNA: TGTGCCAGCAGCTTAGGGGCTGCCACTGAAGCTTTCTTT. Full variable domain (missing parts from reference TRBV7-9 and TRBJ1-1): DTGVSQNPRHKITKRGQNVTFRCDPISEHNRLYWYRQTLGQGPEFLTYFQNEAQLEKSRLLSDRFSAERPKGSFSTLEIQRTEQGDSAMYLCASSLGAATEAFFGQGTRLTVV.

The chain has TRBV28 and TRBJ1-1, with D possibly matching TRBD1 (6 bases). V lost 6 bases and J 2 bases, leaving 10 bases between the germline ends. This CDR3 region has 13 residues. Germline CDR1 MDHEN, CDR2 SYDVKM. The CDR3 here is CASSMTGNTEAFF. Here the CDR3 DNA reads TGTGCCAGCAGCATGACAGGTAACACTGAAGCTTTCTTT.

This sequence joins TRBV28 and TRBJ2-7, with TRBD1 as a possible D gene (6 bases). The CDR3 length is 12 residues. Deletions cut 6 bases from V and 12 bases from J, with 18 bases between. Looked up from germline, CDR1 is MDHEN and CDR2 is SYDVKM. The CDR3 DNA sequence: TGTGCCAGCAGCAGCAACAGGGACCCTAGGTACTTC. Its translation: CASSSNRDPRYF.

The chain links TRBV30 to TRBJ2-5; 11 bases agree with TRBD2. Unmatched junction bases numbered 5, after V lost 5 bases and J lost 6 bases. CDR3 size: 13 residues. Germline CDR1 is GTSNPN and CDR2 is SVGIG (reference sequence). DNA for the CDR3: TGTGCCTGGTTTAGCGGGAGGGGAAAGACCCAGTACTTC. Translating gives CAWFSGRGKTQYF.

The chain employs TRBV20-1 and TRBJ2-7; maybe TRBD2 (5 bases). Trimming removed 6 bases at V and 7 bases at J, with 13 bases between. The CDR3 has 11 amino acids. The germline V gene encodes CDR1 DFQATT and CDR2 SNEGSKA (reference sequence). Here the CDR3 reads CSAKRAWEQYF. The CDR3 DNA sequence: TGCAGTGCAAAGAGGGCCTGGGAGCAGTACTTC.

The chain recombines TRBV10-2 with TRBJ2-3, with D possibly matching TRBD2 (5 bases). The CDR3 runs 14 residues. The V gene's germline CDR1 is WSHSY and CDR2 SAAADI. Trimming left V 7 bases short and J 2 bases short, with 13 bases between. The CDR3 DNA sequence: TGCGCCAGCAAACTAGGTCGCTCCACAGATACGCAGTATTTT. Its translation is CASKLGRSTDTQYF.

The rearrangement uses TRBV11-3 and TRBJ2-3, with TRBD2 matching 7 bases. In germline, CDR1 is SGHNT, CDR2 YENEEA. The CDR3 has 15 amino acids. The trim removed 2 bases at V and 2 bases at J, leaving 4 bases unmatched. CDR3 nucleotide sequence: TGTGCCAGCAGCTTAAGCGGGAACCCCACAGATACGCAGTATTTT. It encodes CASSLSGNPTDTQYF.

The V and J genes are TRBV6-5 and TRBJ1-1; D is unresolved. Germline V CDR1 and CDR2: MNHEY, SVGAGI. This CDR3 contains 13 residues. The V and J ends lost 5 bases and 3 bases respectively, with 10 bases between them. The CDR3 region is CASSPWAYTEAFF. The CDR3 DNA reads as TGTGCCAGCAGTCCCTGGGCCTACACTGAAGCTTTCTTT.

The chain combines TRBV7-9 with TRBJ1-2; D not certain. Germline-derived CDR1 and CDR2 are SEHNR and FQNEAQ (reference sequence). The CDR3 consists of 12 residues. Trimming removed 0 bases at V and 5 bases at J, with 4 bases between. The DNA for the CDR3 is TGTGCCAGCAGCTTAGCGTTGTATGGCTACACCTTC. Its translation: CASSLALYGYTF.

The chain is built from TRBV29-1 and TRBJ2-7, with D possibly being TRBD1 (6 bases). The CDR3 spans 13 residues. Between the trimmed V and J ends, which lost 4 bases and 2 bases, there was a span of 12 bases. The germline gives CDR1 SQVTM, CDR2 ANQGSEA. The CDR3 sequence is CSVGADSTYEQYF. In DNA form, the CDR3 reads TGCAGCGTTGGAGCGGACAGCACCTACGAGCAGTACTTC.

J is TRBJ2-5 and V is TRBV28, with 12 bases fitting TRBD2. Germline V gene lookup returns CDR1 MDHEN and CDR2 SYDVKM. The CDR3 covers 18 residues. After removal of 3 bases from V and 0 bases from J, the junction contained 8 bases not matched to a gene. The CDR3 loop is CASSLLAGGQGYQETQYF. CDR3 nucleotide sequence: TGTGCCAGCAGTTTGCTAGCGGGAGGGCAGGGGTACCAAGAGACCCAGTACTTC.

CDR3 residues: CASSLWEGPMNTEAFF. The CDR3 nucleotides are TGTGCCAGCAGCTTATGGGAGGGCCCGATGAACACTGAAGCTTTCTTT. This chain links TRBV13 with TRBJ1-1; D not certain. Germline CDR1 is PRHDT and CDR2 is FYEKMQ (reference sequence). This CDR3 region has 16 residues. The ends were cut back, 2 bases at V and 0 bases at J, with 13 bases in the middle.

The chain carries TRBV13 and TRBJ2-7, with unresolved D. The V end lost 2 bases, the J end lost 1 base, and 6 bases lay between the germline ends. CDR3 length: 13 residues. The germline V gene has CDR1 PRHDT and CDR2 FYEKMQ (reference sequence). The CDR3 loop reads CASSLFSSYEQYF. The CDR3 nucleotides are TGTGCCAGCAGCTTATTCAGTTCCTACGAGCAGTACTTC.

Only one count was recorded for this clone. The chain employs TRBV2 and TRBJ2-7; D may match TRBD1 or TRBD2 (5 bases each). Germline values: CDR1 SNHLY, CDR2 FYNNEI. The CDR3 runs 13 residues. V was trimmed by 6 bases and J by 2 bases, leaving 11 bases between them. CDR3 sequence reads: CASREGFAYEQYF. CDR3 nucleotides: TGTGCCAGCAGAGAGGGGTTCGCCTACGAGCAGTACTTC.

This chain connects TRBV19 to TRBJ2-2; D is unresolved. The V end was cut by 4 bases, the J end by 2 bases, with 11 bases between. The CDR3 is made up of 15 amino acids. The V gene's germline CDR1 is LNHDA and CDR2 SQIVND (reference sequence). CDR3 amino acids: CASSTPDVNTGELFF. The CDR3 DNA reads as TGTGCCAGTAGTACTCCTGACGTAAACACCGGGGAGCTGTTTTTT.

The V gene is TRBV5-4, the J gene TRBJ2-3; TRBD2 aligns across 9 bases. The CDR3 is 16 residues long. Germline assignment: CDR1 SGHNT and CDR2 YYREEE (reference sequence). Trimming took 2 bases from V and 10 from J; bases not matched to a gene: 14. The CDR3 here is CASSFPGTSHKAAQYF. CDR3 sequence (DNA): TGTGCCAGCAGCTTTCCCGGGACTAGCCACAAGGCTGCGCAGTATTTT.

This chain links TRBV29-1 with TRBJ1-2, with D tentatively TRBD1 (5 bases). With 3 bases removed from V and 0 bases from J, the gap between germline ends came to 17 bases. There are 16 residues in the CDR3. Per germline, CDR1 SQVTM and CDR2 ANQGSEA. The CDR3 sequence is CSVDTFGLGPNYGYTF. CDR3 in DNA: TGCAGCGTTGATACCTTCGGGTTGGGACCTAACTATGGCTACACCTTC.

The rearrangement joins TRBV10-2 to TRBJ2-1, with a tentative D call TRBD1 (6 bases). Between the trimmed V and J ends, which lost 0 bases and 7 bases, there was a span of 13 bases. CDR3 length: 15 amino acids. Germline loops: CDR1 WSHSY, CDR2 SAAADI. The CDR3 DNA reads TGCGCCAGCAGTGAGTCGGGGGCTAGTCTTAATGAGCAGTTCTTC. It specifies CASSESGASLNEQFF.

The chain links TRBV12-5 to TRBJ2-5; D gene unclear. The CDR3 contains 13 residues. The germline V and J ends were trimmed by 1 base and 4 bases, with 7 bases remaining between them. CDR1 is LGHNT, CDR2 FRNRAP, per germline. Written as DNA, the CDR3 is TGTGCTAGTGGTTTGGAAAGAGTAGAGACCCAGTACTTC. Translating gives CASGLERVETQYF.

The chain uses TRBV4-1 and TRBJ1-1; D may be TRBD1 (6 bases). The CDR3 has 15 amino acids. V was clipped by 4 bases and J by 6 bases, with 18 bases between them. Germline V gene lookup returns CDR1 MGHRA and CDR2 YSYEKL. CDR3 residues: CASSREQGRRAEAFF. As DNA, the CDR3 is TGCGCCAGCAGCCGGGAACAGGGTAGGCGTGCTGAAGCTTTCTTT.